These 2 T cell receptor beta chains originate from one sample sequenced in a study of control samples from healthy donors and cancer patients. Produced via immunoSEQ multiplex PCR; TCRdb's table is partial and in-frame only. This sample yields 140,000 or so clones, of which around 94% are seen a single time; approximately 15% belongs to the top ten. The sequenced material came from PBMCs. The source of these receptors is a man aged 60 to 69 with colorectal cancer.

The chain joins TRBV2 to TRBJ1-1, with D unresolved. V was clipped by 7 bases and J by 1 base, with 10 bases between them. Germline V CDR1 and CDR2: SNHLY, FYNNEI. This CDR3 has 13 amino acids. Here the CDR3 DNA reads TGTGCCAGCAAGATGGAGGCGAACACTGAAGCTTTCTTT. It translates to CASKMEANTEAFF.

V and J are TRBV12-3 or TRBV12-4 and TRBJ1-6; 8 bases map to TRBD1. V was clipped by 5 bases and J by 8 bases; unmatched bases: 2. The CDR3 extends over 13 amino acids. The CDR3 sequence: CASSRTGYSPLHF. In nucleotides, the CDR3 is TGTGCCAGCAGTCGGACAGGGTATTCACCCCTCCACTTT.